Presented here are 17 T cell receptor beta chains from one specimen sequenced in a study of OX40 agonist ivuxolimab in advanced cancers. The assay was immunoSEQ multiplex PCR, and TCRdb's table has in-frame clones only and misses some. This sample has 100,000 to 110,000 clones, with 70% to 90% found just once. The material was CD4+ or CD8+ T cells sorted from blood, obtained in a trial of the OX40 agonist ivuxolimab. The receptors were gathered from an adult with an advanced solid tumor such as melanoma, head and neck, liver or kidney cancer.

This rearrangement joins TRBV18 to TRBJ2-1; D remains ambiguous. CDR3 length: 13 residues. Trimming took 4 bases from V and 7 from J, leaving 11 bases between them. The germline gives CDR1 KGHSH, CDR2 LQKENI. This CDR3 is CASSHEGFNEQFF. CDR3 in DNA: TGTGCCAGCTCACACGAAGGATTTAATGAGCAGTTCTTC.

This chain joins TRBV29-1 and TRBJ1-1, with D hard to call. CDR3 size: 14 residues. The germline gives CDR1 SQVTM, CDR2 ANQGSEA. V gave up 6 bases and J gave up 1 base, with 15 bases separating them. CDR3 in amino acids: CSVSQHGKNTEAFF. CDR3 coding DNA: TGCAGCGTGTCACAACACGGGAAGAACACTGAAGCTTTCTTT.

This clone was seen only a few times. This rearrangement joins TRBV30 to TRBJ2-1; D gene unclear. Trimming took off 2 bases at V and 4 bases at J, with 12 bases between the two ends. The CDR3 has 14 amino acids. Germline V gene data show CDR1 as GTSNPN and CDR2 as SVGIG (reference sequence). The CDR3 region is CAWSPLSWYNEQFF. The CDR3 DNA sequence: TGTGCCTGGAGTCCCCTATCTTGGTACAATGAGCAGTTCTTC.

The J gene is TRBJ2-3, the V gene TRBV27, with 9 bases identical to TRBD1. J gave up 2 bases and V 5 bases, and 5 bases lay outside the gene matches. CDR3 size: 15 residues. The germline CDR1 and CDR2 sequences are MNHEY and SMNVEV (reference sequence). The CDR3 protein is CASSPRQGVTDTQYF. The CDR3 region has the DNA TGTGCCAGCAGTCCCCGACAGGGGGTCACAGATACGCAGTATTTT.

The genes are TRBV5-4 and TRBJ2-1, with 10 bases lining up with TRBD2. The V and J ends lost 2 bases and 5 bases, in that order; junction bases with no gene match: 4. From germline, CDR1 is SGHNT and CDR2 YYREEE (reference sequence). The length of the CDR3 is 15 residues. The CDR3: CASSFWGLANNEQFF. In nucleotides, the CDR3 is TGTGCCAGCAGCTTTTGGGGACTAGCGAACAATGAGCAGTTCTTC.

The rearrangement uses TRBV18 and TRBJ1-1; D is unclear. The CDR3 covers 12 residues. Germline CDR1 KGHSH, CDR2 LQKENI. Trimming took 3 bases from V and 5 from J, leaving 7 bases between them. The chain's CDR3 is CASSPQPTEAFF. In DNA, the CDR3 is TGTGCCAGCTCACCCCAGCCTACTGAAGCTTTCTTT.

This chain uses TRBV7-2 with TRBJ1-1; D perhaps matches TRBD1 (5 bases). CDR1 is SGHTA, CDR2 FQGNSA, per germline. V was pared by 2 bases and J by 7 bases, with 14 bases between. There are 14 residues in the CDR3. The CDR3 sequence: CASSLSSGDFEAFF. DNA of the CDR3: TGTGCCAGCAGCTTATCATCGGGGGATTTTGAAGCTTTCTTT.

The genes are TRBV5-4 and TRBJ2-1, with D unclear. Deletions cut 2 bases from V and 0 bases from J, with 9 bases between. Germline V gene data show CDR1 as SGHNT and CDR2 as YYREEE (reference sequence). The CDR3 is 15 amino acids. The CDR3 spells CASSLGRLSYNEQFF. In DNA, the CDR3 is TGTGCCAGCAGCTTAGGGCGACTCTCCTACAATGAGCAGTTCTTC.

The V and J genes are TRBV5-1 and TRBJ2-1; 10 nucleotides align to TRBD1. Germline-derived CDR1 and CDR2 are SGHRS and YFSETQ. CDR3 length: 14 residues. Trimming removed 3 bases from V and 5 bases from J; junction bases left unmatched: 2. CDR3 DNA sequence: TGCGCCAGCAGCTCCGGGACAGGGGACAATGAGCAGTTCTTC. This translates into CASSSGTGDNEQFF.

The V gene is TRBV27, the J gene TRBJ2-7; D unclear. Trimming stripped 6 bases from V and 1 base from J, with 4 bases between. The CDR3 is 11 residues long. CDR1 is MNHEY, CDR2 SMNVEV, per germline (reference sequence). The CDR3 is CASRRSYEQYF. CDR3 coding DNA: TGTGCCAGCAGAAGGTCCTACGAGCAGTACTTC.

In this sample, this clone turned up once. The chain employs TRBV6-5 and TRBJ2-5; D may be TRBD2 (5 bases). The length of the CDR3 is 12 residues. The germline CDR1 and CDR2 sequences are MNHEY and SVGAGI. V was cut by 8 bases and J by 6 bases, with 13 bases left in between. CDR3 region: CASGGSLQTQYF. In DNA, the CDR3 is TGTGCCAGCGGTGGGAGTTTGCAGACCCAGTACTTC.

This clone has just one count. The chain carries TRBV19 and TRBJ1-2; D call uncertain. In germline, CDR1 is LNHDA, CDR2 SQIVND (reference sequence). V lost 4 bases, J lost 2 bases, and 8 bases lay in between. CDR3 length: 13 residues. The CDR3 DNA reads TGTGCCAGTAGTAACCCTGAAAACTATGGCTACACCTTC. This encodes CASSNPENYGYTF. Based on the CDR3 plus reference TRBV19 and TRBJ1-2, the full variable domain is DGGITQSPKYLFRKEGQNVTLSCEQNLNHDAMYWYRQDPGQGLRLIYYSQIVNDFQKGDIAEGYSVSREKKESFPLTVTSAQKNPTAFYLCASSNPENYGYTFGSGTRLTVV.

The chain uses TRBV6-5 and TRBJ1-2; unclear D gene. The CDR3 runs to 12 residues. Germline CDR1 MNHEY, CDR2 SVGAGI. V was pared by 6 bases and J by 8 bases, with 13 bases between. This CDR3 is CASRPRWGGYTF. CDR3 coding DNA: TGTGCCAGCAGGCCCCGGTGGGGAGGCTACACCTTC.

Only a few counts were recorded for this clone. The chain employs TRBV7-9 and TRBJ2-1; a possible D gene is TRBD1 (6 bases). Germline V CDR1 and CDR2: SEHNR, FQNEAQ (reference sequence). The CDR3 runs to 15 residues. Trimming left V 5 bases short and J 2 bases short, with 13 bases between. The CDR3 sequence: CASSASRGTYNEQFF. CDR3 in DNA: TGTGCCAGCAGCGCTAGCAGGGGAACCTACAATGAGCAGTTCTTC.

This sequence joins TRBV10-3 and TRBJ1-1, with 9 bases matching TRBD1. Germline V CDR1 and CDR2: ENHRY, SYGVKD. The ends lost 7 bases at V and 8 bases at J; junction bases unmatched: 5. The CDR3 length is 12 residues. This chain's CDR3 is CAITLTGGEAFF. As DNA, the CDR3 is TGTGCCATCACCTTGACAGGGGGGGAAGCTTTCTTT.

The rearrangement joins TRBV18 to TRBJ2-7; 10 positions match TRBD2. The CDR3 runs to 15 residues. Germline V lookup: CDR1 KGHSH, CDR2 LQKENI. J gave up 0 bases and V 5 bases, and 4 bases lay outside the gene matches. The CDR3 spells CASSSSGGSSYEQYF. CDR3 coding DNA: TGTGCCAGCTCATCTAGCGGGGGCAGCTCCTACGAGCAGTACTTC.

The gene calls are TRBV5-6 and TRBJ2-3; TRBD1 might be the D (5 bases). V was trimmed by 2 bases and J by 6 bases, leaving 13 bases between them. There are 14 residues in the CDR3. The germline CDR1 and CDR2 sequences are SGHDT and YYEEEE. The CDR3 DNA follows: TGTGCCAGCAGCTTCCTACAGGCAATGGATACGCAGTATTTT. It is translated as CASSFLQAMDTQYF. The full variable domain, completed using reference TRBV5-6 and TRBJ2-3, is DAGVTQSPTHLIKTRGQQVTLRCSPKSGHDTVSWYQQALGQGPQFIFQYYEEEERQRGNFPDRFSGHQFPNYSSELNVNALLLGDSALYLCASSFLQAMDTQYFGPGTRLTVL.